This T cell receptor beta chain was sequenced for a study of blood T cell repertoires in COVID-19. The trim removed 1 base at V and 0 bases at J, leaving 5 bases unmatched. This CDR3 has 16 residues. CDR1 and CDR2 from the germline V gene are SGHNT and YENEEA. Participant ages covered roughly 18 to 89 years across about 22 US areas. The protocol was immunoSEQ multiplex PCR, while the TCRdb copy is restricted to in-frame clones and leaves out a portion. The table lists a few hundred thousand clones, roughly four fifths of them singletons. This clone was counted only a few times. The chain employs TRBV11-3 and TRBJ2-7, with 8 positions matching TRBD2. The source is a woman aged 50 to 60 who had recovered from COVID-19. Sequencing used PBMCs or T cells enriched from blood (not recorded which). CDR3 amino acids: CASSLVLAGISYEQYF. The CDR3 DNA reads as TGTGCCAGCAGCTTAGTCCTAGCGGGTATCTCCTACGAGCAGTACTTC.